This T cell receptor (beta chain) was captured in a study of blood T cell repertoires in COVID-19 (dated by TCRdb to about 2020). About the study as a whole: Samples covering the acute and convalescent phases of COVID-19 were provided by collaborators in the United States, Italy and Spain. The prospective study material was composed of cDNA or gDNA derived from T cells, B-cell-depleted T cells, or PBMCs. Subjects who had been exposed to COVID-19, were actively infected with it, or had recovered from it provided the deeply sampled blood TCRbeta repertoires that made up the dataset. The repertoires were released in a freely available public database intended as a resource for research on the immune response to SARS-CoV-2. Samples came from the ongoing ImmuneRACE study (first 160 participants) plus 1,254 subjects from 6 global collaborators. A de-identified subject ID, COVID-19 status, age in years and sex were almost always included in the sample metadata. HLA class I and class II types, where available, came from metadata supplied by the sample provider rather than from assay-based typing.

In Seattle, one collaborating source enrolled patients while the infection was active and tracked those patients longitudinally over the course of disease. The collaborating institutions used their own protocols to collect whole blood in K2EDTA tubes. For TCRbeta analysis, collaborator samples were shipped as frozen whole blood, as isolated PBMCs, or as DNA extracted from either sample type. The germline V gene provides CDR1 MNHEY and CDR2 SVGEGT. The V and J ends are trimmed by 4 bases and 5 bases, leaving 17 bases between them. Inclusive of the bounding cysteine and phenylalanine, the CDR3 is 15 residues long. Here the CDR3 DNA is all that survives: 45 bases in frame from base 1. As concerns this clone: This clone's antigen is unknown. Base quality data are lacking; no much larger clone is found one base away.

TCRbeta CDR3 regions were amplified from genomic DNA using the immunoSEQ Assay, a bias-controlled multiplex PCR. On the authors' methods: The number of nucleated cells in each sample was estimated from the amplification of reference gene primers within the assay. To quantify the absolute abundance of each unique TCRbeta CDR3 rearrangement, sequence reads were collapsed and filtered. For each sample, productive Simpson clonality was calculated as the square root of Simpson's diversity index over productive rearrangements. TCRdb's version of the immuneACCESS table is confined to in-frame rearrangements and falls short of the full clone set. An unresolved V gene accounts for under half of the shortfall where checked; the remainder is of unknown origin. That table is the source of V, J and clone size, and D and trimming were worked out from the DNA. For this sample the table gives under 450,000 clones, of which approximately 91% were detected only once. Jointly, the top ten make up roughly 1.5% of the sample.

Points the paper makes about the study in general: The quantity of clinical and demographic metadata differed by source and by participant and was supplied without curation.

The sequence joins TRBV6-2 or TRBV6-3 to TRBJ1-1, and perhaps TRBD1 as D gene, on 5 matching bases. Material: peripheral blood. This TCR derives from a woman aged 40 to 50 with COVID-19, enrolled during active disease. In nucleotides, the sequence is TGTGCCAGCAGTTCTGCCGGACAACTGGGGACTGAAGCTTTCTTT. This translates into CASSSAGQLGTEAFF.